Sequencing of this T cell receptor (beta chain) was carried out in a study of long-term antiretroviral therapy in people with HIV. Study context: Initial samples were collected about a decade before the 2015 immediate-ART recommendation.

V gave up 1 base and J gave up 2 bases, with 6 bases separating them. From germline, CDR1 is MNHEY and CDR2 SMNVEV (reference sequence). The CDR3 consists of 14 residues. At the survey level, the v3.0 immunoSEQ assay was run. The protocol was immunoSEQ multiplex PCR, while the TCRdb copy is restricted to in-frame clones and leaves out a portion. The sample consists of 25,000 to 35,000 clones, roughly 83% of them appearing once. As for this clone: Its antigen is unknown.

Study observations and caveats: Relative to control repertoires, HIV repertoires exhibited narrower CDR3 length ranges. Missing from the dataset were any data on ART adherence, viral resistance or therapy changes.

The chain employs TRBV27 and TRBJ2-4; D is unresolved. The clonotype comes from a man aged 25 to 40 with HIV. Specimen: unsorted PBMCs, collected almost 2.9 years after starting antiretroviral therapy. CDR3 in DNA: TGTGCCAGCAGTTTATATGGTCCCAAAAACATTCAGTACTTC. It yields the protein CASSLYGPKNIQYF.